This TCR beta chain stems from a study of CXCR3-negative and CXCR3-positive naive CD8 T cells. The overall study: Sequencing yielded some 150 million TRB reads, roughly 1.5 +/- 0.3 million per library. Notes on the study in general: TRBV-TRBJ usage was similar across naive CXCR3 subsets but distinct in memory cells. Both naive subsets had comparably high diversity; memory CD8+ cells much lower. Comparison of naive cells showed more hydrophobic TRB CDR3s in CXCR3-positive than in CXCR3-negative naive cells.

Remarks on this clonotype: Its matching antigen is unknown.

Germline values: CDR1 LGHDT, CDR2 YNNKEL (reference sequence). The CDR3 runs 16 residues. The authors made the TRB cDNA libraries by 5' RACE using UMI labels. TCRdb reprocessed the 5' RACE reads; each CDR3 protein has one entry and no DNA is given. The repertoire table contains around 80,000 distinct CDR3 sequences. The rearrangement uses TRBV3-1 and TRBJ2-7; TCRdb outputs TRBD2, but without DNA this stays unchecked. The sample taken for sequencing was naive CXCR3+ CD8+ T cells from blood. The subset was: CD45RO-CCR7+CD27+CD95- naive CD8+ T cells expressing CXCR3 (TNR3+). The clonotype was recovered from a human donor in good health. Some clones in this sample may be carry-over from other donors' samples. The chain's CDR3 is CASSHLDSPPGLGQYF.